These 13 T cell receptor beta chains were sequenced from one sample in a study of cytomegalovirus exposure and HLA in healthy donors. PCR employed 60 Vbeta and 13 Jbeta primers. Using immunoSEQ multiplex PCR, the repertoire was profiled, and TCRdb retains in-frame clones only, with some absent. The table lists more than 85,000 clones, 65% to 90% of them singletons. The sequencing input was PBMCs. These receptors were collected from a woman under 30 in good health and CMV-seronegative.

V and J are TRBV28 and TRBJ2-7; 8 positions match TRBD1. The CDR3 length is 15 residues. Germline V lookup: CDR1 MDHEN, CDR2 SYDVKM. Losses at the gene ends were 6 bases for V and 0 bases for J; bases not matched to a gene: 7. Here the CDR3 reads CASSPGQASSYEQYF. In nucleotides, the CDR3 is TGTGCCAGCAGCCCGGGACAGGCCAGCTCCTACGAGCAGTACTTC. The full variable domain, rest sourced from reference TRBV28 and TRBJ2-7, is DVKVTQSSRYLVKRTGEKVFLECVQDMDHENMFWYRQDPGLGLRLIYFSYDVKMKEKGDIPEGYSVSREKKERFSLILESASTNQTSMYLCASSPGQASSYEQYFGPGTRLTVT.

This sequence joins TRBV4-1 and TRBJ2-7; the match to TRBD2 covers 10 bases. The CDR3 is made up of 17 amino acids. CDR1 and CDR2 from the germline V gene are MGHRA and YSYEKL. V lost 2 bases and J lost 0; bases outside the gene matches: 7. The CDR3 is CASSQTLAGVSSYEQYF. DNA for the CDR3: TGCGCCAGCAGCCAAACTCTAGCGGGGGTTAGCTCCTACGAGCAGTACTTC.

This clone appeared a few times. The rearrangement links TRBV7-9 to TRBJ1-2; TRBD1 might be the D (5 bases). V was cut by 5 bases and J by 5 bases, with 12 bases left in between. Germline CDR1 is SEHNR and CDR2 is FQNEAQ (reference sequence). The CDR3 spans 13 residues. CDR3 protein: CASSPGREYGYTF. CDR3 in DNA: TGTGCCAGCAGCCCAGGGAGGGAGTATGGCTACACCTTC.

This rearrangement joins TRBV19 to TRBJ2-3; a possible D gene is TRBD2 (6 bases). V lost 3 bases, J lost 2 bases, and 12 bases lay in between. Germline lookup yields CDR1 LNHDA and CDR2 SQIVND (reference sequence). This CDR3 is built from 15 residues. CDR3 loop: CASSIPSGYTDTQYF. CDR3 sequence (DNA): TGTGCCAGTAGTATCCCCAGCGGGTACACAGATACGCAGTATTTT.

The rearrangement links TRBV6-5 to TRBJ1-2, with 7 bases lining up with TRBD1. The junction had 9 bases not matched to a gene; V was cut back by 6 bases and J by 8 bases. The germline V gene has CDR1 MNHEY and CDR2 SVGAGI. The CDR3 sequence is 13 residues long. The CDR3 DNA is TGTGCCAGCAGCTTCGACAGGGACGAGGGCTACACCTTC. This codes for CASSFDRDEGYTF.

This chain connects TRBV2 to TRBJ2-5, with D hard to call. The J call is in doubt because the DNA end fits TRBJ2-7 better. The CDR3 is made up of 12 amino acids. CDR1 and CDR2 (germline): SNHLY, FYNNEI. The CDR3 sequence: CASSELRREQYF. For the CDR3, the DNA is TGTGCCAGCAGTGAACTACGTCGCGAGCAGTACTTC.

This chain connects TRBV9 to TRBJ2-3; 8 bases map to TRBD2. Germline loops: CDR1 SGDLS, CDR2 YYNGEE. CDR3 length: 17 residues. The junction had 9 bases not matched to a gene; V was cut back by 0 bases and J by 3 bases. DNA of the CDR3: TGTGCCAGCAGCGTAGGTCCTAGCGGGTTTGGGACAGATACGCAGTATTTT. Its protein product is CASSVGPSGFGTDTQYF.

The chain employs TRBV19 and TRBJ2-1; TRBD1 might be the D (5 bases). V was pared by 6 bases and J by 10 bases, with 16 bases between. The CDR3 consists of 13 residues. Germline-derived CDR1 and CDR2 are LNHDA and SQIVND (reference sequence). CDR3 in amino acids: CASSSGQGNEQFF. Written as DNA, the CDR3 is TGTGCCAGTAGCAGTGGGCAGGGAAACGAGCAGTTCTTC.

This clone has more than one count but fewer than ten. This CDR3 is also generated by other DNA sequences in the sample. The chain uses TRBV15 and TRBJ2-3; 9 positions agree with TRBD1. Trimming took 1 base from V and 3 from J; bases not matched to a gene: 5. Germline V gene sequence: CDR1 LNHNV, CDR2 YYDKDF (reference sequence). This CDR3 spans 16 amino acids. CDR3 region: CATSRGDRDGTDTQYF. The CDR3 nucleotides read TGTGCCACCAGCAGAGGGGACAGGGATGGGACAGATACGCAGTATTTT.

This chain uses TRBV28 with TRBJ1-1; tentatively, D is TRBD1 (5 bases). Trimming pared 6 bases from V and 6 bases from J, leaving 20 bases between. The germline V gene encodes CDR1 MDHEN and CDR2 SYDVKM. The CDR3 has 15 amino acids. The CDR3 sequence is CASSPSDGWGAEAFF. As DNA, the CDR3 is TGTGCCAGCAGCCCTTCAGACGGATGGGGGGCTGAAGCTTTCTTT.

The genes are TRBV18 and TRBJ1-5, with 7 positions matching TRBD1. CDR1 and CDR2 from the germline V gene are KGHSH and LQKENI. The junction had 2 bases not matched to a gene; V was cut back by 6 bases and J by 0 bases. This CDR3 comprises 14 residues. CDR3 DNA sequence: TGTGCCAGCTCCCGGGACAGTAGCAATCAGCCCCAGCATTTT. Protein: CASSRDSSNQPQHF.

V gene TRBV5-4 combines with J gene TRBJ2-7; a weak D match, TRBD1 (7 bases). CDR1 and CDR2 (germline): SGHNT, YYREEE (reference sequence). Trimming left V 4 bases short and J 0 bases short, with 14 bases between. The CDR3 sequence is 15 residues long. For the CDR3, the DNA is TGTGCCAGCAGCCGCGGGACAGCTTACTCCTACGAGCAGTACTTC. Protein product: CASSRGTAYSYEQYF. The variable domain in full, with the rest retrieved from reference TRBV5-4 and TRBJ2-7, is ETGVTQSPTHLIKTRGQQVTLRCSSQSGHNTVSWYQQALGQGPQFIFQYYREEENGRGNFPPRFSGLQFPNYSSELNVNALELDDSALYLCASSRGTAYSYEQYFGPGTRLTVT.

This sequence joins TRBV18 and TRBJ1-1; D perhaps matches TRBD1 (6 bases). V lost 3 bases, J lost 1 base, and 12 bases lay in between. The CDR3 extends over 15 amino acids. CDR1 KGHSH and CDR2 LQKENI come from the germline V gene. The CDR3 sequence: CASSPIGTPNTEAFF. The CDR3 DNA is TGTGCCAGCTCACCCATCGGGACACCGAACACTGAAGCTTTCTTT.